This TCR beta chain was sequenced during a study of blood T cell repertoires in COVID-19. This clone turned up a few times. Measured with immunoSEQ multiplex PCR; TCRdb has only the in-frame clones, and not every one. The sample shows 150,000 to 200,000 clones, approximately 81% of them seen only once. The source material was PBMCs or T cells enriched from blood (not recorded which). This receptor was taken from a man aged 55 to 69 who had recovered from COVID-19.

CDR3 coding DNA: TGTGCCAGCAGTTCGGGACTTCACAACGAGCAGTACTTC. As protein: CASSSGLHNEQYF. The chain has TRBV28 and TRBJ2-7; possibly TRBD2 for D (6 bases). The ends were cut back, 4 bases at V and 5 bases at J, with 12 bases in the middle. The CDR3 runs to 13 residues. Germline V gives CDR1 MDHEN, CDR2 SYDVKM.